The rows below give T cell receptor beta chains drawn from one sample of a study of blood T cell repertoires in COVID-19. The repertoire was sequenced with immunoSEQ multiplex PCR; TCRdb's copy has only in-frame clones and lacks some. This sample has about 200,000 clones; less than 90% occur once, and the top ten carry less than 0.75%. Material: peripheral blood. These receptors originate from a middle-aged man with acute or convalescent COVID-19. CDR3s leave out the opening cysteine and the closing phenylalanine or tryptophan. The D gene is left open where the match is weak.

len,d_gene,j_gene,v_gene,CDR3aa
12,TRBD1,TRBJ1-5,TRBV10-3,ATGGQDGNQPQH
14,-,TRBJ1-6,TRBV6-5,ASSYSRGGTNSPLH
13,-,TRBJ1-2,TRBV7-6,ASSLEPGINYGYT
14,TRBD1,TRBJ1-5,TRBV7-9,ASSPTGDWSNQPQH
13,-,TRBJ2-3,TRBV18,ASHRGLPSTDTQY
12,TRBD1,TRBJ2-5,TRBV7-8,ASLRQGRQETQY
12,-,TRBJ2-5,TRBV18,ASSSTGAGETQY
11,TRBD1,TRBJ2-5,TRBV29-1,SVVRGRSETQY
13,-,TRBJ2-7,TRBV18,ASSPQDPSSYEQY
17,TRBD2,TRBJ2-3,TRBV7-8,ASSPPVGLAGASTDTQY
13,-,TRBJ1-6,TRBV4-1,ASSLQGGGSSPLH
13,-,TRBJ2-3,TRBV6-6,ASDGGTGLTDTQY
12,TRBD2,TRBJ2-7,TRBV24-1,ATSDAGGANEQY
10,-,TRBJ2-7,TRBV12-3/TRBV12-4,ASTSDSGEQY
11,-,TRBJ2-7,TRBV9,ASSVTPGKEQY
13,-,TRBJ1-1,TRBV7-8,ASSLVLGASTEAF